This T cell receptor beta chain emerged from a study of tumor and adjacent non-tumor tissue in lung cancer (dated 2018 in TCRdb). For the study in its entirety: Patients with adenocarcinoma (about twelve), squamous cell carcinoma (2) and small cell lung cancer (1) were included in the cohort. Ages among the 15 or so patients ranged from roughly 31 to 80 years, there were ten or so men and 5 women, and disease was at TNM stage I to III. TCRbeta CDR3 sequencing was performed on a few dozen paired specimens, with one tumor sample and one normal lung sample collected per patient. In total, sequencing yielded 125,075,908 productive TCRbeta reads, which works out to an average of about 4 million reads per sample. The study compared bulk TCRbeta repertoires from lung tumor tissue and matched distant non-tumor lung tissue of about 14 lung cancer patients. What the study reported, not specific to this receptor: Because peripheral blood was not sequenced, the blood TCRbeta repertoires of the lung cancer patients in the study went unexamined. Significantly higher TCR diversity (inverse Simpson) was observed in tumor tissue than in normal lung tissue (approximately 430 vs 150, P = 0.0075, Mann-Whitney U test). TCR diversity was significantly higher in younger patients, and greater tumor TCR diversity was associated with shorter overall survival and shorter disease-free survival. With only roughly 14 patients in the cohort, the authors noted that larger samples and more detailed clinical data are needed. The top 100 clones made up a significantly larger cumulative share of the repertoire in normal lung than in tumor tissue. The sequencing platform is not named in the methods, and unique molecular identifiers are not mentioned.

RNA was isolated from bulk unsorted tissue, and RNA quality was assessed with a NanoDrop ND-1000 and an Agilent 2100. For the normal lung samples, distant non-tumor tissue was collected more than 3 cm away from the tumor edge. Donors were newly diagnosed lung cancer patients admitted for thoracic surgery in China between August and November 2014, without prior chemotherapy. Patients with previous radiotherapy or chemotherapy, or with another concurrent cancer, were excluded from the study. Surgical tissue pieces of about 1-2.3 cm3 were preserved in RNAlater solution and stored at -80 °C until use. Comment on this clonotype: The target of this receptor is not known. The junction differs from germline at one of its ends, possibly a read error.

The method behind the library was multiplex PCR. The sequencing machine was an Illumina HiSeq 2500. TCRbeta libraries were built by three rounds of nested PCR using primers (Table S4), following protocols modified from ARM-PCR. Before sequencing, PCR products of 200-500 bp were cut from the gel and purified using the QIAquick gel extraction kit. Per the original workflow: Reads were cleaned with Trimmomatic, merged with FLASH into complete CDR3 sequences, and assigned to V(D)J germline segments with MiTCR. Clonal diversity was computed as the inverse Simpson's index with VDJtools. In-frame sequences lacking a premature stop codon were counted as productive reads. The public sequencing data were trimmed at Q25 with fastp and processed into clonotypes with MiXCR by TCRdb, which kept only in-frame beta chains. Merged by CDR3 protein, the rows form single entries marked with the most common genes and DNA. For this entry, the V and J calls and clone size follow TCRdb and not the study's own pipeline. The sample table holds 90,000 to 100,000 distinct CDR3 sequences, of which 75% to 85% were seen once. Roughly 33% of the sample is taken by the ten largest.

CDR1 and CDR2 (MDHEN, SYDVKM) derive from the germline V gene. CDR3 length: 16 amino acids, cysteine to phenylalanine. Just CDR3 DNA is preserved here, 48 bases in frame from base 1. The source of this sequence is a man between 60 and 75 years old with small cell lung cancer. The sequence joins TRBV28 to TRBJ2-1; a stretch of 7 junction bases matches TRBD2. Sequencing was performed on distant non-tumor lung tissue. The CDR3 region: CASSFAAGEGYIEQFF. In nucleotides, the sequence is TGTGCCAGCAGTTTTGCGGCGGGAGAAGGATACATTGAGCAGTTCTTC.